Reported below is one T cell receptor beta chain. This entry is derived from a study of blood T cell repertoires in COVID-19. Study-level information: Acute and convalescent COVID-19 samples came from the United States, Italy and Spain. The cDNA or gDNA used as material had been derived from T cells, B-cell-depleted T cells, or PBMCs.

Original processing notes: Reference gene primer amplification gave nucleated cell count estimates. The assay was immunoSEQ multiplex PCR, and TCRdb's table has in-frame clones only and misses some. D and trimming come from the DNA, and the V and J calls and clone size come from that table. The top ten hold 25% to 35% of the sample, which has more than 13,000 clones, approximately 84% seen once. Deletions cut 5 bases from V and 3 bases from J, with 8 bases between. The CDR3 extends over 14 amino acids. CDR1 is SGHTA, CDR2 FQGNSA, per germline. The clonotype was recovered from a human donor in a cohort sampled during active COVID-19. The V call is TRBV7-2, the J call TRBJ1-6; the D gene is possibly TRBD1 (6 bases). Source material: peripheral blood. This CDR3 is CASSGTFYNSPLHF. For the CDR3, the DNA is TGTGCCAGCAGCGGGACATTCTATAATTCACCCCTCCACTTT.